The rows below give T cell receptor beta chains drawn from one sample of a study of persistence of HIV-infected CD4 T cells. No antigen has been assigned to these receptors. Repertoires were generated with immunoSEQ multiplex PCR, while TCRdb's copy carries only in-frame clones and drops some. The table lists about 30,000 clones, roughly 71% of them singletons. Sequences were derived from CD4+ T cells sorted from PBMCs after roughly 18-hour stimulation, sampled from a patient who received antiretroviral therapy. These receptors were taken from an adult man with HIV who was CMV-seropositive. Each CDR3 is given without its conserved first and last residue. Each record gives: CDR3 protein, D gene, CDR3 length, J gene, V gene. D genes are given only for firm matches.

CDR3aa: ATSRDRTGGTSTDTQY; d_gene: TRBD1; len: 16; j_gene: TRBJ2-3; v_gene: TRBV15
CDR3aa: ASSPGMGEKLF; d_gene: -; len: 11; j_gene: TRBJ1-4; v_gene: TRBV18
CDR3aa: ASRLPGLTNEKLF; d_gene: -; len: 13; j_gene: TRBJ1-4; v_gene: TRBV28
CDR3aa: ASSLRELNTEAF; d_gene: -; len: 12; j_gene: TRBJ1-1; v_gene: TRBV5-4
CDR3aa: ATSDTGPPYEQY; d_gene: -; len: 12; j_gene: TRBJ2-7; v_gene: TRBV24-1
CDR3aa: SVGKDSYEQY; d_gene: -; len: 10; j_gene: TRBJ2-7; v_gene: TRBV29-1
CDR3aa: ASSAQTGFRTDTQY; d_gene: TRBD1; len: 14; j_gene: TRBJ2-3; v_gene: TRBV9
CDR3aa: ASSSGNPPEQY; d_gene: -; len: 11; j_gene: TRBJ2-7; v_gene: TRBV28
CDR3aa: ASSSPQTSPNTGELF; d_gene: -; len: 15; j_gene: TRBJ2-2; v_gene: TRBV7-6
CDR3aa: ASSERGYGYT; d_gene: -; len: 10; j_gene: TRBJ1-2; v_gene: TRBV6-1
CDR3aa: ASSLPGQGYEQY; d_gene: TRBD1; len: 12; j_gene: TRBJ2-7; v_gene: TRBV7-8
CDR3aa: STSLRRGEEQY; d_gene: -; len: 11; j_gene: TRBJ2-7; v_gene: TRBV29-1
CDR3aa: SVFLAGGPTDTQY; d_gene: TRBD2; len: 13; j_gene: TRBJ2-3; v_gene: TRBV29-1
CDR3aa: ASSASSLNTEAF; d_gene: -; len: 12; j_gene: TRBJ1-1; v_gene: TRBV10-2
CDR3aa: ASSYSRGIGGYT; d_gene: -; len: 12; j_gene: TRBJ1-2; v_gene: TRBV6-2/TRBV6-3
CDR3aa: ASSLEIFKGNTIY; d_gene: -; len: 13; j_gene: TRBJ1-3; v_gene: TRBV28
CDR3aa: ASSSGPSPLH; d_gene: -; len: 10; j_gene: TRBJ1-6; v_gene: TRBV27
CDR3aa: SASPRTGAGEAF; d_gene: TRBD1; len: 12; j_gene: TRBJ1-1; v_gene: TRBV20-1
CDR3aa: ASKQPYSNQPQH; d_gene: -; len: 12; j_gene: TRBJ1-5; v_gene: TRBV6-5
CDR3aa: ASSLEGGRWNEQY; d_gene: -; len: 13; j_gene: TRBJ2-7; v_gene: TRBV7-2
CDR3aa: ASNHNPTEKLF; d_gene: -; len: 11; j_gene: TRBJ1-4; v_gene: TRBV19
CDR3aa: ASSPTALNEKLF; d_gene: -; len: 12; j_gene: TRBJ1-4; v_gene: TRBV3-1/TRBV3-2
CDR3aa: ASSLRPQGGYT; d_gene: -; len: 11; j_gene: TRBJ1-2; v_gene: TRBV5-6
CDR3aa: ASSDRVNTEAF; d_gene: -; len: 11; j_gene: TRBJ1-1; v_gene: TRBV2
CDR3aa: ASSQGRREQF; d_gene: -; len: 10; j_gene: TRBJ2-1; v_gene: TRBV3-1/TRBV3-2
CDR3aa: ASSPRQQGGSYEQY; d_gene: TRBD1; len: 14; j_gene: TRBJ2-7; v_gene: TRBV27
CDR3aa: ASSHAGLKQY; d_gene: -; len: 10; j_gene: TRBJ2-7; v_gene: TRBV3-1/TRBV3-2
CDR3aa: ASGGLGGEKLF; d_gene: -; len: 11; j_gene: TRBJ1-4; v_gene: TRBV28
CDR3aa: ASSSGTELWDGYT; d_gene: TRBD1; len: 13; j_gene: TRBJ1-2; v_gene: TRBV28
CDR3aa: ASSPRGNNSPLH; d_gene: -; len: 12; j_gene: TRBJ1-6; v_gene: TRBV18
CDR3aa: ASNYKTNTEAF; d_gene: -; len: 11; j_gene: TRBJ1-1; v_gene: TRBV2
CDR3aa: ASSPRQSQGYT; d_gene: -; len: 11; j_gene: TRBJ1-2; v_gene: TRBV2
CDR3aa: ASNPSGSMGAYGYT; d_gene: -; len: 14; j_gene: TRBJ1-2; v_gene: TRBV28
CDR3aa: ATGTGDSVGGYT; d_gene: TRBD1; len: 12; j_gene: TRBJ1-2; v_gene: TRBV2
CDR3aa: ASSYWVHNEQF; d_gene: -; len: 11; j_gene: TRBJ2-1; v_gene: TRBV6-6
CDR3aa: ASSTLTRRYEQF; d_gene: -; len: 12; j_gene: TRBJ2-1; v_gene: TRBV19
CDR3aa: ASSSGTGPSEQY; d_gene: TRBD1; len: 12; j_gene: TRBJ2-7; v_gene: TRBV6-5
CDR3aa: ASSKGFGGTEQY; d_gene: -; len: 12; j_gene: TRBJ2-7; v_gene: TRBV21-1
CDR3aa: ASSWGMGNTGELF; d_gene: -; len: 13; j_gene: TRBJ2-2; v_gene: TRBV6-5
CDR3aa: ASSRNRGAPYEQY; d_gene: TRBD1; len: 13; j_gene: TRBJ2-7; v_gene: TRBV5-5
CDR3aa: ASSFTGDEAF; d_gene: -; len: 10; j_gene: TRBJ1-1; v_gene: TRBV12-3/TRBV12-4
CDR3aa: ASSLPTGYYSPLH; d_gene: -; len: 13; j_gene: TRBJ1-6; v_gene: TRBV28
CDR3aa: ASSWLTNEKLF; d_gene: -; len: 11; j_gene: TRBJ1-4; v_gene: TRBV2
CDR3aa: ASSKAGRRETQY; d_gene: -; len: 12; j_gene: TRBJ2-5; v_gene: TRBV21-1
CDR3aa: ASSANSGNTIY; d_gene: -; len: 11; j_gene: TRBJ1-3; v_gene: TRBV19
CDR3aa: AISRRTGDDEQF; d_gene: TRBD1; len: 12; j_gene: TRBJ2-1; v_gene: TRBV19
CDR3aa: ASSPPTGQTYEQY; d_gene: -; len: 13; j_gene: TRBJ2-7; v_gene: TRBV18
CDR3aa: ASSPDVSNQPQH; d_gene: -; len: 12; j_gene: TRBJ1-5; v_gene: TRBV5-5
CDR3aa: ASSSGQGPSPLH; d_gene: TRBD1; len: 12; j_gene: TRBJ1-6; v_gene: TRBV6-6
CDR3aa: ASSQDIGRDQPQH; d_gene: -; len: 13; j_gene: TRBJ1-5; v_gene: TRBV4-2
CDR3aa: ASSPPGTGGNTIY; d_gene: TRBD1; len: 13; j_gene: TRBJ1-3; v_gene: TRBV18
CDR3aa: ASSFHRGNQPQH; d_gene: -; len: 12; j_gene: TRBJ1-5; v_gene: TRBV28
CDR3aa: ASSPHTSDRRGSSGNTIY; d_gene: TRBD1; len: 18; j_gene: TRBJ1-3; v_gene: TRBV19
CDR3aa: ASSYSGQKETQY; d_gene: -; len: 12; j_gene: TRBJ2-5; v_gene: TRBV6-6
CDR3aa: ASKETGPGETQY; d_gene: TRBD1; len: 12; j_gene: TRBJ2-5; v_gene: TRBV5-4
CDR3aa: ASSLLLQGNEKLF; d_gene: -; len: 13; j_gene: TRBJ1-4; v_gene: TRBV28
CDR3aa: ASSESGPNNSPLH; d_gene: -; len: 13; j_gene: TRBJ1-6; v_gene: TRBV25-1
CDR3aa: ASKGGWVKTEAF; d_gene: -; len: 12; j_gene: TRBJ1-1; v_gene: TRBV6-5
CDR3aa: ASSFRLAGANTGELF; d_gene: TRBD2; len: 15; j_gene: TRBJ2-2; v_gene: TRBV5-5
CDR3aa: ASSTTGTTEAF; d_gene: TRBD1; len: 11; j_gene: TRBJ1-1; v_gene: TRBV18